Below, 17 T cell receptor beta chains from the same sample are listed, as sequenced in a study of regulatory T cells in long-lasting Graves disease. Time point defined: newly diagnosed GD, antithyroid drugs for less than 3 months. Following extraction of RNA from PBMCs, that RNA was used to make the TCR library. The TCR beta library used iRepertoire HTBI primers with Arm-PCR amplification of CDR3. TCRdb itself ran the multiplex PCR reads through MiXCR, one entry per CDR3 protein. The sample yields hundreds of thousands of distinct CDR3 sequences, over 12% seen once. The sample was also reused in another study, on T cells in Graves' hyperthyroidism and ophthalmopathy.

This specimen was peripheral blood mononuclear cells (PBMCs), taken at new diagnosis, from a patient treated with antithyroid drugs. These receptors originate from a woman between 40 and 55 years old with Graves disease.

This clonotype occurred many times. The rearrangement links TRBV12-3 or TRBV12-4 to TRBJ2-3, with TRBD2 matching over 7 bases. V was pared by 6 bases and J by 4 bases, with 10 bases of the junction left unmatched. This CDR3 has 15 amino acids. CDR3: CASRLRDYLSDTQYF. CDR3 nucleotides: TGTGCCAGCAGGTTGCGGGACTATCTCTCAGATACGCAGTATTTT.

This clonotype was detected many times. The rearrangement uses TRBV27 and TRBJ2-5; D gene uncertain. There are 11 residues in the CDR3. The V end was cut by 6 bases, the J end by 1 base, with 3 bases between. The germline V gene encodes CDR1 MNHEY and CDR2 SMNVEV (reference sequence). The CDR3 DNA is TGTGCCAGCAGCACCCAAGAGACCCAGTACTTC. Amino acid sequence: CASSTQETQYF.

This rearrangement joins TRBV5-1 to TRBJ1-1; no definite D call. Per germline, CDR1 SGHRS and CDR2 YFSETQ. Trimming took off 0 bases at V and 1 base at J, with 7 bases between the two ends. The CDR3 is 14 amino acids. The CDR3 DNA reads TGCGCCAGCAGCTTGGTTGGGGAGAACACTGAAGCTTTCTTT. It translates to CASSLVGENTEAFF. Looking up the rest from reference TRBV5-1 and TRBJ1-1 gives the full variable domain: KAGVTQTPRYLIKTRGQQVTLSCSPISGHRSVSWYQQTPGQGLQFLFEYFSETQRNKGNFPGRFSGRQFSNSRSEMNVSTLELGDSALYLCASSLVGENTEAFFGQGTRLTVV.

A word on this clonotype: One base separates it from a far larger clone, so it is likely a read error. The chain is built from TRBV7-9 and TRBJ2-5; D gene uncertain. This CDR3 has 15 residues. V was trimmed by 0 bases and J by 3 bases, leaving 11 bases between them. Germline CDR1 and CDR2: SEHNR and FQNEAQ (reference sequence). In nucleotides, the CDR3 is TGTGCCAGCAGCTTAGCGCTCAAATTAGAAGAGACCCAGTACTTC. Protein product: CASSLALKLEETQYF. The variable domain in full, with the rest retrieved from reference TRBV7-9 and TRBJ2-5, is DTGVSQNPRHKITKRGQNVTFRCDPISEHNRLYWYRQTLGQGPEFLTYFQNEAQLEKSRLLSDRFSAERPKGSFSTLEIQRTEQGDSAMYLCASSLALKLEETQYFGPGTRLLVL.

This clonotype was detected many times. The J gene is TRBJ1-2, the V gene TRBV18; TRBD1 is a possible D gene (5 bases). CDR3 length: 14 amino acids. Per the germline V gene, CDR1 is KGHSH and CDR2 is LQKENI. Trimming pared 2 bases from V and 0 bases from J, leaving 7 bases between. DNA for the CDR3: TGTGCCAGCTCACCAGGGACTACTAACTATGGCTACACCTTC. It is translated as CASSPGTTNYGYTF.

The V call is TRBV12-5, the J call TRBJ2-5, with D perhaps TRBD1 (6 bases). V dropped 0 bases and J dropped 7 bases, with 15 bases sitting between them. The germline V gene encodes CDR1 LGHNT and CDR2 FRNRAP. CDR3 length: 15 amino acids. The chain's CDR3 is CASGLVTGKSGTQYF. The CDR3 DNA follows: TGTGCTAGTGGTTTGGTAACAGGGAAGAGTGGGACCCAGTACTTC. Based on the CDR3 plus reference TRBV12-5 and TRBJ2-5, the full variable domain is DARVTQTPRHKVTEMGQEVTMRCQPILGHNTVFWYRQTMMQGLELLAYFRNRAPLDDSGMPKDRFSAEMPDATLATLKIQPSEPRDSAVYFCASGLVTGKSGTQYFGPGTRLLVL.

With respect to this clonotype: A much bigger clone sits one base away, suggesting this may be a read error. The chain uses TRBV9 and TRBJ2-5, with TRBD1 matching over 9 bases. This CDR3 comprises 15 residues. The V gene's germline CDR1 is SGDLS and CDR2 YYNGEE. V trimming: 0 bases; J trimming: 4 bases; junction bases outside the gene matches: 4. The CDR3 is CASSVGTGALETQYF. The CDR3 DNA is TGTGCCAGCAGCGTAGGGACAGGGGCCCTAGAGACCCAGTACTTC. The complete variable domain, with remaining parts taken from reference TRBV9 and TRBJ2-5, reads DSGVTQTPKHLITATGQRVTLRCSPRSGDLSVYWYQQSLDQGLQFLIQYYNGEERAKGNILERFSAQQFPDLHSELNLSSLELGDSALYFCASSVGTGALETQYFGPGTRLLVL.

This chain links TRBV14 with TRBJ2-4; 12 nucleotides match TRBD2. Unmatched junction bases numbered 15, after V lost 5 bases and J lost 1 base. The CDR3 loop spans 20 amino acids. In germline, CDR1 is SGHDN, CDR2 FVKESK. This CDR3 is CASSASLRLAGAPAKNIQYF. The CDR3 nucleotides are TGTGCCAGCAGCGCCAGCCTGCGACTAGCGGGAGCCCCTGCCAAAAACATTCAGTACTTC.

At least ten counts were recorded for this clonotype. The V gene is TRBV9, the J gene TRBJ2-3; TRBD2 is a possible D gene (6 bases). Germline CDR1 and CDR2: SGDLS and YYNGEE. CDR3 length: 15 residues. Trimming left V 2 bases short and J 0 bases short, with 10 bases between. CDR3 in amino acids: CASSVSGDSTDTQYF. The CDR3 bases are TGTGCCAGCAGCGTTAGCGGAGATAGCACAGATACGCAGTATTTT.

This clonotype was recorded a few times. This may stem from a read error, because a much larger clone lies one nucleotide away. J is TRBJ2-1 and V is TRBV30, with TRBD2 identical over 7 bases. Germline-derived CDR1 and CDR2 are GTSNPN and SVGIG (reference sequence). The CDR3 sequence is 16 residues long. In DNA, the CDR3 is TGTGCCAGGAGTGTAGGGTCTAGCGGACACTACAATGAGCAGTTCTTC. It codes for CARSVGSSGHYNEQFF.

There are many counts of this clonotype. This rearrangement joins TRBV7-9 to TRBJ1-1, with TRBD1 matching 7 bases. CDR3 length: 14 amino acids. The germline V gene has CDR1 SEHNR and CDR2 FQNEAQ (reference sequence). V trimming: 1 base; J trimming: 8 bases; junction bases outside the gene matches: 7. This CDR3 reads CASSLDRDSREAFF. The CDR3 DNA sequence: TGTGCCAGCAGCTTAGACCGGGACAGCCGAGAAGCTTTCTTT.

Of note for this clonotype: A clone one base away is much larger, so this may be a read error. The rearrangement uses TRBV20-1 and TRBJ2-1; D possibly uses TRBD1 or TRBD2 (5 bases each). The CDR3 spans 13 residues. Germline CDR1 DFQATT, CDR2 SNEGSKA (reference sequence). The V and J ends lost 3 bases and 12 bases respectively, with 18 bases between them. Written as DNA, the CDR3 is TGCAGTGCTAGCGGGCCCCGGGGCGATGGGCAGTTCTTC. It yields the protein CSASGPRGDGQFF.

In its sample, this clonotype was seen many times. The chain uses TRBV3-1 and TRBJ2-7; the D is unclear. V was trimmed by 1 base and J by 4 bases, leaving 8 bases between them. CDR3 size: 13 residues. CDR1 LGHDT and CDR2 YNNKEL come from the germline V gene (reference sequence). CDR3 in amino acids: CASSQVSGYEQYF. In DNA form, the CDR3 reads TGTGCCAGCAGCCAAGTTTCCGGGTACGAGCAGTACTTC.

This clonotype was observed at least ten times. V gene TRBV12-3 or TRBV12-4 combines with J gene TRBJ2-3; possible D gene TRBD1, 5 bases. The CDR3 covers 14 residues. V gave up 7 bases and J gave up 5 bases, with 16 bases separating them. The CDR3 reads CASNQGSFGDTQYF. The CDR3 DNA sequence: TGTGCCAGCAATCAGGGTTCCTTTGGAGATACGCAGTATTTT.

This clonotype was seen repeatedly, ten times or more. This chain joins TRBV12-5 and TRBJ1-2; possible D gene TRBD1, 6 bases. Per the germline V gene, CDR1 is LGHNT and CDR2 is FRNRAP. V was pared by 6 bases and J by 4 bases, with 18 bases between. The CDR3 has 15 residues. CDR3 bases: TGTGCTAGTGGGGGGTCGGGGGGCCATGTCTATGGCTACACCTTC. This translates into CASGGSGGHVYGYTF.

This clonotype has ten or more counts. V and J are TRBV28 and TRBJ1-2; 7 nucleotides line up with TRBD1. V gave up 6 bases and J gave up 6 bases; unmatched junction bases: 10. There are 14 residues in the CDR3. The germline V gene has CDR1 MDHEN and CDR2 SYDVKM. The CDR3 reads CASRTGTAYNGYTF. The CDR3 nucleotides are TGTGCCAGCAGAACCGGGACAGCCTATAATGGCTACACCTTC.

This clonotype was counted at least ten times. The chain is built from TRBV5-1 and TRBJ2-7; the D call may be TRBD1 or TRBD2 (5 bases each). The CDR3 length is 14 residues. V gave up 5 bases and J gave up 4 bases, with 16 bases separating them. In germline, CDR1 is SGHRS, CDR2 YFSETQ. CDR3 loop: CASRSTGTHYEQYF. CDR3 sequence (DNA): TGCGCCAGCAGATCTACCGGGACCCATTACGAGCAGTACTTC.